Below are 25 T cell receptor beta chains sequenced from a single sample in a study of cytomegalovirus exposure and HLA in healthy donors. PCR used 60 Vbeta primers and 13 Jbeta primers. Data came from immunoSEQ multiplex PCR; TCRdb stores just in-frame clones and leaves some out. Of roughly 200,000 clones detected, approximately 79% appear once; the ten largest clones hold 1.7%. Source material: PBMCs. The receptors originated from a man aged 50 to 60 in good health and CMV-seronegative.

The chain has TRBV4-1 and TRBJ2-3; 10 positions agree with TRBD2. The germline V gene encodes CDR1 MGHRA and CDR2 YSYEKL. V gave up 0 bases and J gave up 5 bases; unmatched junction bases: 11. This CDR3 comprises 18 residues. The CDR3 is CASSQEPSSGGRGDTQYF. CDR3 nucleotide sequence: TGCGCCAGCAGCCAAGAACCCTCTAGCGGGGGTAGAGGAGATACGCAGTATTTT.

The genes are TRBV18 and TRBJ2-2; TRBD2 matches at 11 bases. There are 16 residues in the CDR3. Germline V gene data show CDR1 as KGHSH and CDR2 as LQKENI. V dropped 5 bases and J dropped 4; count of bases not matched to a gene: 6. CDR3 loop: CASSSSGLAVTGELFF. DNA of the CDR3: TGTGCCAGCTCATCATCGGGACTAGCGGTCACCGGGGAGCTGTTTTTT.

The V gene is TRBV25-1, the J gene TRBJ2-1, with TRBD2 identical over 13 bases. The ends lost 1 base at V and 4 bases at J; junction bases unmatched: 7. Germline-derived CDR1 and CDR2 are MGHDK and SYGVNS. This CDR3 is 18 amino acids long. The CDR3, as DNA: TGTGCCAGCAGTGAATCCCCCGGGACTAGCGGGATATACAATGAGCAGTTCTTC. This codes for CASSESPGTSGIYNEQFF.

The CDR3 sequence is CASSYGAPGLAGGTGELFF. As DNA, the CDR3 is TGTGCCAGCAGTTACGGGGCGCCGGGACTAGCGGGAGGCACCGGGGAGCTGTTTTTT. This chain connects TRBV27 to TRBJ2-2; TRBD2 agrees at 15 bases. CDR3 size: 19 residues. CDR1 and CDR2 from the germline V gene are MNHEY and SMNVEV (reference sequence). V dropped 4 bases and J dropped 4; count of bases not matched to a gene: 10.

There are a few counts of this clone. The chain links TRBV19 to TRBJ1-3; the D gene is possibly TRBD1 (5 bases). The CDR3 has 14 residues. Germline CDR1 LNHDA, CDR2 SQIVND (reference sequence). V dropped 6 bases and J dropped 0 bases, with 9 bases sitting between them. The CDR3 coding sequence is TGTGCCAGTAGATTCGGGGGCTCTGGAAACACCATATATTTT. Its protein product is CASRFGGSGNTIYF.

This clone occurred a few times. This chain joins TRBV18 and TRBJ1-5; D remains unclear. This CDR3 comprises 13 residues. Trimming stripped 2 bases from V and 5 bases from J, with 7 bases between. Germline CDR1 and CDR2: KGHSH and LQKENI. DNA of the CDR3: TGTGCCAGCTCACCAGAGAGTTATCAGCCCCAGCATTTT. This codes for CASSPESYQPQHF.

The CDR3 DNA reads as TGTGCCAGCAGCTTAATGGGGACAGGCGACTACGAGCAGTACTTC. It yields the protein CASSLMGTGDYEQYF. This chain connects TRBV7-3 to TRBJ2-7; 8 nucleotides align to TRBD1. Germline V lookup: CDR1 SGHTA, CDR2 FQGTGA. The V gene end was trimmed by 1 base and the J gene end by 3 bases; junction bases not matched to a gene: 5. CDR3 length: 15 residues.

CDR3 loop: CASSVYNRGDYGYTF. CDR3 nucleotide sequence: TGTGCCAGCAGCGTATACAACAGGGGGGACTATGGCTACACCTTC. This chain joins TRBV9 and TRBJ1-2, with 8 bases matching TRBD1. Germline values: CDR1 SGDLS, CDR2 YYNGEE. This CDR3 spans 15 amino acids. The V gene end was trimmed by 1 base and the J gene end by 3 bases; junction bases not matched to a gene: 5.

The V call is TRBV5-1, the J call TRBJ2-5, with 7 bases aligning to TRBD1. Germline CDR1 is SGHRS and CDR2 is YFSETQ. With 4 bases clipped from V and 5 bases from J, the junction kept 8 bases outside the gene matches. The CDR3 is made up of 14 amino acids. DNA for the CDR3: TGCGCCAGCAGCAGCACAGGGGTCGGGGAGACCCAGTACTTC. Translated, it gives CASSSTGVGETQYF.

The chain recombines TRBV28 with TRBJ1-4; TRBD1 aligns across 12 bases. V gave up 5 bases and J gave up 8 bases; unmatched junction bases: 3. Germline CDR1 is MDHEN and CDR2 is SYDVKM. The length of the CDR3 is 14 residues. The CDR3 protein is CASSGTGGREKLFF. CDR3 bases: TGTGCCAGCAGTGGGACAGGGGGCCGAGAAAAACTGTTTTTT.

The CDR3 sequence is CASSLTGQGFYGYTF. For the CDR3, the DNA is TGTGCCAGCAGCCTCACGGGACAGGGGTTCTATGGCTACACCTTC. The rearrangement uses TRBV28 and TRBJ1-2; 10 bases are shared with TRBD1. This CDR3 has 15 amino acids. With V trimmed by 6 bases and J by 4 bases, 8 bases remained unmatched. Germline V lookup: CDR1 MDHEN, CDR2 SYDVKM.

The rearrangement uses TRBV28 and TRBJ1-5; TRBD1 matches 8 bases. Germline values: CDR1 MDHEN, CDR2 SYDVKM. The length of the CDR3 is 19 residues. V lost 3 bases, J lost 0 bases, and 13 bases stayed unmatched. CDR3 DNA sequence: TGTGCCAGCAGTTTGCTAACAGGGGGTCGGATTTATAGCAATCAGCCCCAGCATTTT. Its protein is CASSLLTGGRIYSNQPQHF. The full variable domain, rest sourced from reference TRBV28 and TRBJ1-5, is DVKVTQSSRYLVKRTGEKVFLECVQDMDHENMFWYRQDPGLGLRLIYFSYDVKMKEKGDIPEGYSVSREKKERFSLILESASTNQTSMYLCASSLLTGGRIYSNQPQHFGDGTRLSIL.

The rearrangement joins TRBV27 to TRBJ2-5, with a weak D call TRBD1 (5 bases). V gave up 6 bases and J gave up 2 bases, with 16 bases separating them. The germline V gene encodes CDR1 MNHEY and CDR2 SMNVEV (reference sequence). This CDR3 contains 15 residues. CDR3 DNA sequence: TGTGCCAGCAGCCCTAATTGGGGCCTTCAAGAGACCCAGTACTTC. It codes for CASSPNWGLQETQYF.

The chain has TRBV5-1 and TRBJ2-7; TRBD1 matches 8 bases. The CDR3 loop spans 14 amino acids. J was trimmed by 1 base and V by 2 bases; bases with no gene match: 2. Looked up from germline, CDR1 is SGHRS and CDR2 is YFSETQ. The CDR3 spells CASSFQGASYEQYF. The CDR3 DNA reads TGCGCCAGCAGCTTTCAGGGGGCGTCCTACGAGCAGTACTTC.

The chain employs TRBV27 and TRBJ1-5; 8 bases are a match to TRBD1. Germline V lookup: CDR1 MNHEY, CDR2 SMNVEV (reference sequence). The CDR3 sequence is 15 residues long. Trimming took 7 bases from V and 1 from J; bases not matched to a gene: 6. The CDR3 loop reads CASMTGDLSNQPQHF. CDR3 coding DNA: TGTGCCAGCATGACAGGGGACCTGAGCAATCAGCCCCAGCATTTT.

This rearrangement joins TRBV5-1 to TRBJ2-7; D is perhaps TRBD1 (5 bases). The CDR3 sequence is 13 residues long. Trimming took 0 bases from V and 7 from J, leaving 11 bases between them. CDR1 SGHRS and CDR2 YFSETQ come from the germline V gene. CDR3 sequence: CASSLGTGTEQYF. The CDR3 nucleotides read TGCGCCAGCAGCTTGGGTACAGGTACAGAGCAGTACTTC.

The CDR3 is CASSLRGSSNQPQHF. In DNA, the CDR3 is TGTGCCAGCAGCTTACGGGGGAGTAGCAATCAGCCCCAGCATTTT. V and J are TRBV7-2 and TRBJ1-5; tentatively, D is TRBD1 (5 bases). The CDR3 covers 15 residues. From germline, CDR1 is SGHTA and CDR2 FQGNSA. Trimming removed 2 bases at V and 0 bases at J, with 8 bases between. Combining the CDR3 with reference TRBV7-2 and TRBJ1-5 gives the whole variable domain GAGVSQSPSNKVTEKGKDVELRCDPISGHTALYWYRQSLGQGLEFLIYFQGNSAPDKSGLPSDRFSAERTGGSVSTLTIQRTQQEDSAVYLCASSLRGSSNQPQHFGDGTRLSIL.

The V call is TRBV7-9, the J call TRBJ2-7; possibly TRBD2 for D (6 bases). Trimming left V 0 bases short and J 4 bases short, with 13 bases between. This CDR3 contains 15 residues. Germline CDR1 is SEHNR and CDR2 is FQNEAQ (reference sequence). The CDR3 DNA reads as TGTGCCAGCAGCTTAGCGGCGGGACCCAATTACGAGCAGTACTTC. Translation: CASSLAAGPNYEQYF.

J is TRBJ2-7 and V is TRBV5-1; possible D gene TRBD1, 6 bases. Germline V gene lookup returns CDR1 SGHRS and CDR2 YFSETQ. V was clipped by 4 bases and J by 4 bases, with 12 bases between them. The CDR3 consists of 13 residues. CDR3 region: CASSLNTGYEQYF. CDR3 nucleotide sequence: TGCGCCAGCAGCCTAAACACAGGGTACGAGCAGTACTTC.

The chain employs TRBV28 and TRBJ2-3; a possible D gene is TRBD2 (6 bases). Germline V gene sequence: CDR1 MDHEN, CDR2 SYDVKM. The CDR3 spans 14 residues. Trimming left V 5 bases short and J 2 bases short, with 11 bases between. The CDR3 loop is CASSARGATDTQYF. CDR3 nucleotides: TGTGCCAGCAGTGCCCGCGGGGCCACAGATACGCAGTATTTT. Together with reference TRBV28 and TRBJ2-3, the CDR3 gives the full variable domain: DVKVTQSSRYLVKRTGEKVFLECVQDMDHENMFWYRQDPGLGLRLIYFSYDVKMKEKGDIPEGYSVSREKKERFSLILESASTNQTSMYLCASSARGATDTQYFGPGTRLTVL.

The chain recombines TRBV6-5 with TRBJ2-7; a weak D match, TRBD1 (6 bases). The CDR3 length is 14 residues. Germline CDR1 reads MNHEY; CDR2 reads SVGAGI. The germline V and J ends were trimmed by 6 bases and 0 bases, with 12 bases remaining between them. The CDR3 DNA reads TGTGCCAGCAGACAAGACAGGAGCTCCTACGAGCAGTACTTC. This sequence encodes CASRQDRSSYEQYF.

This clone showed up just a few times. V gene TRBV9 combines with J gene TRBJ1-2; D possibly corresponds to TRBD1 (6 bases). CDR1 and CDR2 (germline): SGDLS, YYNGEE. This CDR3 comprises 14 residues. The germline V and J ends were trimmed by 3 bases and 5 bases, with 14 bases remaining between them. CDR3 residues: CASSDGTLVYGYTF. CDR3 in DNA: TGTGCCAGCAGCGACGGGACACTGGTATATGGCTACACCTTC.

This chain joins TRBV10-1 and TRBJ2-3, with a weak D call TRBD1 (5 bases). Germline values: CDR1 WNHNN, CDR2 SYGVQD (reference sequence). V gave up 2 bases and J gave up 6 bases, with 6 bases separating them. The CDR3 loop spans 12 amino acids. Here the CDR3 DNA reads TGCGCCAGCAGTGAGAGGGGCGATACGCAGTATTTT. Residues: CASSERGDTQYF.

The rearrangement uses TRBV25-1 and TRBJ1-2, with TRBD1 matching over 9 bases. Unmatched junction bases numbered 6, after V lost 1 base and J lost 6 bases. This CDR3 contains 15 residues. Looked up from germline, CDR1 is MGHDK and CDR2 is SYGVNS. The CDR3 is CASSELGTGTDGYTF. In DNA form, the CDR3 reads TGTGCCAGCAGTGAATTAGGGACAGGGACCGATGGCTACACCTTC.

This clone has only a few counts. The chain recombines TRBV7-9 with TRBJ2-2; D possibly corresponds to TRBD2 (7 bases). V was shortened by 7 bases and J by 1 base, with 22 bases between the two germline ends. This CDR3 is built from 18 residues. Germline assignment: CDR1 SEHNR and CDR2 FQNEAQ (reference sequence). In DNA form, the CDR3 reads TGTGCCAGCATCCTAAGGGGGGAGGGCCTGGAGAACACCGGGGAGCTGTTTTTT. It translates to CASILRGEGLENTGELFF.